A selection of T cell receptor beta chains follows, all from one sample in a study of blood T cell repertoires in COVID-19. The assay was immunoSEQ multiplex PCR, and TCRdb's table has in-frame clones only and misses some. Seen here are 200,000 to 250,000 clones, approximately 90% observed once, and the top ten hold 0.85% to 0.9%. The source material was PBMCs or T cells enriched from blood (not recorded which). Receptor source: a man in his forties or fifties who had been exposed to COVID-19. Both conserved end residues are part of each CDR3. Fields, in order: D gene, J gene, V gene, clone size, CDR3 length, CDR3 DNA, CDR3 protein. A D gene is named only where the DNA matches it firmly. Size tells how often a clone was seen (once, few, many) or the class of an expanded clone, and some rows leave it out.

>TRBD1|TRBJ2-2|TRBV28|once|16
TGTGCCAGCAGTTTAATGGGACAGGGAGGCACCGGGGAGCTGTTTTTT
CASSLMGQGGTGELFF
>TRBD1|TRBJ2-7|TRBV18|NA|14
TGTGCCAGCTCACTAGGGACAGCGGCGTGGGAGCAGTACTTC
CASSLGTAAWEQYF
>NA|TRBJ2-5|TRBV11-2|few|14
TGTGCCAGCAGCTCCCGGACAGAACAAGAGACCCAGTACTTC
CASSSRTEQETQYF
>TRBD1|TRBJ1-4|TRBV5-1|NA|15
TGCGCCAGCAGCCTACAACAGGGGGCTAATGAAAAACTGTTTTTT
CASSLQQGANEKLFF
>NA|TRBJ1-5|TRBV7-8|NA|12
TGTGCCAGCAGCTTAGGAGGACAGCCCCAGCATTTT
CASSLGGQPQHF
>TRBD2|TRBJ2-2|TRBV28|NA|16
TGTGCCAGCAGTTTATGGCTAGCGGCGAACACCGGGGAGCTGTTTTTT
CASSLWLAANTGELFF
>NA|TRBJ2-7|TRBV3-1/TRBV3-2|NA|12
TGTGCCAGCAGCCAGAACAGTTACGAGCAGTACTTC
CASSQNSYEQYF
>TRBD2|TRBJ2-3|TRBV7-8|NA|21
TGTGCCAGCAGCTTCCCCGGGGGGGGCAGTAGCGGTGAACTCCGCACAGATACGCAGTATTTT
CASSFPGGGSSGELRTDTQYF
>NA|TRBJ2-6|TRBV11-3|NA|16
TGTGCCAGCACCGTCATGGGCAAGACTGGGGCCAACGTCCTGACTTTC
CASTVMGKTGANVLTF
>NA|TRBJ1-4|TRBV5-1|NA|15
TGCGCCAGCAGCGTGGGCCTACAGGGCGGGGAAAAACTGTTTTTT
CASSVGLQGGEKLFF
>NA|TRBJ2-1|TRBV27|NA|15
TGTGCCAGCAGTATCCGCCCAAATCTAGGGGGTGAGCAGTTCTTC
CASSIRPNLGGEQFF
>TRBD1|TRBJ2-1|TRBV5-1|NA|16
TGCGCCAGCAGCGACCGGGACAGGGTTTGGGTGGATGAGCAGTTCTTC
CASSDRDRVWVDEQFF
>NA|TRBJ2-4|TRBV10-3|NA|14
TGTGCCATCAGTGATCCCCCCGTAGGACTCATTCAGTACTTC
CAISDPPVGLIQYF
>NA|TRBJ1-2|TRBV7-8|NA|16
TGTGCCAGTAATTTCACGACAGGCGCCGGTTACTATGGCTACACCTTC
CASNFTTGAGYYGYTF
>TRBD1|TRBJ1-2|TRBV7-8|NA|15
TGTGCCAGCAGCCCCCGGACAGGGTGGGACTATGGCTACACCTTC
CASSPRTGWDYGYTF
>TRBD1|TRBJ2-1|TRBV3-1/TRBV3-2|NA|16
TGTGCCAGCAGCCAGGCGGCCTCCGGGACAGACAATGAGCAGTTCTTC
CASSQAASGTDNEQFF
>NA|TRBJ1-1|TRBV29-1|NA|12
TGCAGCGTTGGAGGGGGGGACACTGAAGCTTTCTTT
CSVGGGDTEAFF
>NA|TRBJ1-2|TRBV28|NA|13
TGTGCCAGCAGGACGGGAAGGATGTTTGGCTACACCTTC
CASRTGRMFGYTF
>NA|TRBJ2-3|TRBV7-3|NA|15
TGTGCCAGCAGCTACACAGGAACTCGTACAGATACGCAGTATTTT
CASSYTGTRTDTQYF
>NA|TRBJ2-1|TRBV6-5|NA|15
TGTGCCAGCACCCATCTACTGGAGAACTACAATGAGCAGTTCTTC
CASTHLLENYNEQFF
>TRBD1|TRBJ1-2|TRBV2|NA|15
TGTGCCAGCAGTGAGGCTTTGGGGACAGTCAATGGCTACACCTTC
CASSEALGTVNGYTF
>NA|TRBJ1-1|TRBV25-1|NA|15
TGTGCCAGCCCCCCCGGATGGGCTATGAACACTGAAGCTTTCTTT
CASPPGWAMNTEAFF
>NA|TRBJ2-3|TRBV5-1|NA|14
TGCGCCAGCAGCTTGACGGGGAGCACAGATACGCAGTATTTT
CASSLTGSTDTQYF
>TRBD2|TRBJ2-7|TRBV9|once|13
TGTGCCAGCAGCGTCGGGACTAGCGGCGAGCAGTACTTC
CASSVGTSGEQYF
>TRBD2|TRBJ2-1|TRBV11-3|NA|15
TGTGCCAGCAATCCGGGACTAGCGGTTACGAATGAGCAGTTCTTC
CASNPGLAVTNEQFF
>TRBD2|TRBJ2-5|TRBV10-2|NA|14
TGCGCCAGCAGTCAAAGCGGGATGCGCGAGACCCAGTACTTC
CASSQSGMRETQYF
>NA|TRBJ2-7|TRBV27|medium-sized|13
TGTGCCAGCGGGGTACAGGGTCAACACGAGCAGTACTTC
CASGVQGQHEQYF
>TRBD1|TRBJ1-6|TRBV7-9|NA|18
TGTGCCAGCAGCTCGGACCGACAGGGTCCATTATATGGTTCACCCCTCCACTTT
CASSSDRQGPLYGSPLHF
>NA|TRBJ2-5|TRBV19|NA|13
TGTGCCAGTAGTAGTTCAGGGCGGGAGACCCAGTACTTC
CASSSSGRETQYF
>NA|TRBJ1-1|TRBV14|NA|13
TGTGCCAGCAGCCCTAGGGTGGAGGGTGAAGCTTTCTTT
CASSPRVEGEAFF
>NA|TRBJ2-2|TRBV28|NA|11
TGTGCCAGCAGTTTCCTGGGGGAGCTGTTTTTT
CASSFLGELFF
>TRBD2|TRBJ2-1|TRBV2|NA|13
TGTGCCAGCAGCAGCGGGGGGTACAATGAGCAGTTCTTC
CASSSGGYNEQFF
>NA|TRBJ1-1|TRBV5-1|NA|13
TGCGCCAGCAGCTTTAATTGGAACACTGAAGCTTTCTTT
CASSFNWNTEAFF
>TRBD1|TRBJ2-2|TRBV5-1|NA|17
TGCGCCAGCACCGGGAATTGGCAGGGGGCCGGCACCGGGGAGCTGTTTTTT
CASTGNWQGAGTGELFF
>NA|TRBJ1-2|TRBV11-3|NA|13
TGTGCCAGCAGTACTACATCCTCCTATGGCTACACCTTC
CASSTTSSYGYTF
>TRBD1|TRBJ1-6|TRBV6-1|once|17
TGTGCCAGCAGTGAAGCGCTTGGACAGGCCTATAATTCACCCCTCCACTTT
CASSEALGQAYNSPLHF
>NA|TRBJ1-1|TRBV11-3|NA|13
TGTGCCAGCAGCTTAATTACAGGGACTGAAGCTTTCTTT
CASSLITGTEAFF
>NA|TRBJ2-7|TRBV7-3|few|13
TGTGCCAGCAGCCCTACACAGGGATCCGAGCAGTACTTC
CASSPTQGSEQYF
>TRBD2|TRBJ2-1|TRBV6-5|NA|14
TGTGCCAGCAGTCGCGGACTAGTTGACTATGAGCAGTTCTTC
CASSRGLVDYEQFF